These 2 T cell receptor beta chains share one sample of origin, sequenced in a study of identifying expanded T cells in peripheral blood. Some clones are missing from TCRdb's copy, which holds only in-frame ones; the method was immunoSEQ multiplex PCR. The table includes about 98,000 clones, about 91% detected once. Sequencing used blood. These TCRs come from a person aged 18 to 75 in good health.

This chain uses TRBV19 with TRBJ1-4; D remains ambiguous. The CDR3 totals 15 residues. Germline CDR1 reads LNHDA; CDR2 reads SQIVND (reference sequence). The V end was cut by 5 bases, the J end by 2 bases, with 12 bases between. For the CDR3, the DNA is TGTGCCAGTAGTGTCGGGAGTAGCACTAATGAAAAACTGTTTTTT. Its translation: CASSVGSSTNEKLFF. Full variable domain (rest looked up from reference TRBV19 and TRBJ1-4): DGGITQSPKYLFRKEGQNVTLSCEQNLNHDAMYWYRQDPGQGLRLIYYSQIVNDFQKGDIAEGYSVSREKKESFPLTVTSAQKNPTAFYLCASSVGSSTNEKLFFGSGTQLSVL.

The rearrangement uses TRBV29-1 and TRBJ2-1, with D possibly matching TRBD2 (5 bases). The CDR3 is 16 amino acids. Trimming stripped 1 base from V and 0 bases from J, with 13 bases between. From germline, CDR1 is SQVTM and CDR2 ANQGSEA. Here the CDR3 reads CSVEGGFQSSYNEQFF. The CDR3 DNA is TGCAGCGTTGAAGGAGGGTTCCAAAGCTCCTACAATGAGCAGTTCTTC.